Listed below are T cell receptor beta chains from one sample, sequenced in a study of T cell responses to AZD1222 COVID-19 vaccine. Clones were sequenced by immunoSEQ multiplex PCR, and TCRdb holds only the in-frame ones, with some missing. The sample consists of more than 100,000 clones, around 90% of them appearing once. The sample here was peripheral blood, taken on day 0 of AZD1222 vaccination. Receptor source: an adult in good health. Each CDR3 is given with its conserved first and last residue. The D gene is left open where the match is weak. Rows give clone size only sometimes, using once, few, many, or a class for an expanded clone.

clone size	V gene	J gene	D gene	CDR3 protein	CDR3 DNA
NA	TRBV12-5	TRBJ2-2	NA	CASGLVGGTGELFF	TGTGCTAGTGGTTTGGTGGGAGGCACCGGGGAGCTGTTTTTT
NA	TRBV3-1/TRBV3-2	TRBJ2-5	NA	CASSIGGETQYF	TGTGCCAGCAGTATCGGAGGAGAGACCCAGTACTTC
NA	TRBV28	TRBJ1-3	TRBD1	CASRRTGVGNTIYF	TGTGCCAGCAGACGAACAGGGGTGGGAAACACCATATATTTT
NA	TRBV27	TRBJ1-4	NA	CASSLREGWGEKLFF	TGTGCCAGCAGCCTTAGGGAGGGATGGGGTGAAAAACTGTTTTTT
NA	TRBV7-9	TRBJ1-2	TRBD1	CASLGGTDIYGYTF	TGTGCCAGCCTGGGCGGGACAGACATCTATGGCTACACCTTC
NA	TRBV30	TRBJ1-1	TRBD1	CAWSRDSNTEAFF	TGTGCCTGGAGTAGGGACAGCAACACTGAAGCTTTCTTT
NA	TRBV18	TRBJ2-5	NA	CASSPQGRRETQYF	TGTGCCAGCTCACCCCAAGGCCGTCGAGAGACCCAGTACTTC
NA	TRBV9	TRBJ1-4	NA	CASSSSPGGKLFF	TGTGCCAGCAGCTCCAGTCCGGGGGGGAAACTGTTTTTT
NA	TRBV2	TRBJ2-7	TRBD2	CASRGGDSYEQYF	TGTGCCAGCCGGGGGGGGGACTCCTACGAGCAGTACTTC
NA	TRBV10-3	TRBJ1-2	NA	CAISERKNGYTF	TGTGCCATCAGTGAGCGGAAGAATGGCTACACCTTC
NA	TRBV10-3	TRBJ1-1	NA	CAISDRYEAFF	TGTGCCATCAGTGATAGGTACGAAGCTTTCTTT
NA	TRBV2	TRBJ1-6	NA	CASIGAGVGNSPLHF	TGTGCCAGCATTGGGGCAGGGGTAGGGAATTCACCCCTCCACTTT
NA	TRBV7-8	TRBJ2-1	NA	CASSFWTDYNEQFF	TGTGCCAGCAGCTTTTGGACAGATTACAATGAGCAGTTCTTC
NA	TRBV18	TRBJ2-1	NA	CASSPATDSNEQFF	TGTGCCAGCTCACCGGCGACAGATAGCAATGAGCAGTTCTTC
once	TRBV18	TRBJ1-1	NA	CASSQGWNTEAFF	TGTGCCAGCTCACAAGGATGGAACACTGAAGCTTTCTTT
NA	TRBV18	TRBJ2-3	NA	CASSPDREVTDTQYF	TGTGCCAGCTCACCAGACAGGGAGGTCACAGATACGCAGTATTTT
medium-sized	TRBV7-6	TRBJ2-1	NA	CASSLFPLGEYNEQFF	TGTGCCAGCAGCTTATTCCCCTTGGGGGAGTACAATGAGCAGTTCTTC
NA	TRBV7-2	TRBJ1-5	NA	CASSLALQPDQPQHF	TGTGCCAGCAGCTTAGCGCTGCAACCCGATCAGCCCCAGCATTTT
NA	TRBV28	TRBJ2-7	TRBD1	CASTSLDRYEQYF	TGTGCCAGCACGAGCTTGGACAGGTACGAGCAGTACTTC
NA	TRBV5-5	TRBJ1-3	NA	CASSLTQDSSGNTIYF	TGTGCCAGCAGCTTGACACAGGACAGCTCTGGAAACACCATATATTTT
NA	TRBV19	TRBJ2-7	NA	CASSPLGGGGEQYF	TGTGCCAGTAGTCCCCTTGGCGGAGGGGGAGAGCAGTACTTC
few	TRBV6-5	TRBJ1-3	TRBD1	CASSFDRASGNTIYF	TGTGCCAGCAGTTTTGACAGGGCCTCTGGAAACACCATATATTTT
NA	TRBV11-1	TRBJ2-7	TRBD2	CASTQSGDYEQYF	TGTGCCAGCACCCAAAGCGGGGACTACGAGCAGTACTTC
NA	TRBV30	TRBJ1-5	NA	CAWSGGGGGLPQHF	TGTGCCTGGAGCGGAGGGGGGGGAGGTCTGCCCCAGCATTTT
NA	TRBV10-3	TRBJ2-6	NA	CAIGPPSGANVLTF	TGTGCCATCGGTCCGCCCTCTGGGGCCAACGTCCTGACTTTC
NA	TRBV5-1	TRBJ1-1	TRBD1	CASSLRGTGEGNTEAFF	TGCGCCAGCAGCTTGAGGGGCACAGGGGAAGGGAACACTGAAGCTTTCTTT
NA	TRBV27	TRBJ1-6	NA	CASSRRGYSPLHF	TGTGCCAGCAGCCGAAGGGGGTATTCACCCCTCCACTTT
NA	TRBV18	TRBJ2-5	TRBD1	CASSPGQGHQETQYF	TGTGCCAGCTCCCCGGGACAGGGCCACCAAGAGACCCAGTACTTC
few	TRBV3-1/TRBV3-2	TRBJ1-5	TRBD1	CASSHRGHSNQPQHF	TGTGCCAGCAGCCACAGGGGGCATAGCAATCAGCCCCAGCATTTT
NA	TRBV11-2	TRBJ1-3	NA	CASSLDTTIYF	TGTGCCAGCAGCTTGGACACCACCATATATTTT
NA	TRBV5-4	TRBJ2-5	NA	CASSLAWGSETQYF	TGTGCCAGCAGCTTGGCATGGGGTTCAGAGACCCAGTACTTC
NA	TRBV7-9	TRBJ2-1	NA	CASSFNRANEQFF	TGTGCCAGCAGCTTTAACAGGGCCAATGAGCAGTTCTTC
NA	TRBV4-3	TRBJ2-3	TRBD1	CASSQAMRTGRDTQYF	TGCGCCAGCAGCCAAGCAATGAGGACAGGGAGGGATACGCAGTATTTT
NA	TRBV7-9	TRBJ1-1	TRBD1	CASSLGLGGTATEAFF	TGTGCCAGCAGCTTAGGATTAGGAGGGACAGCCACTGAAGCTTTCTTT
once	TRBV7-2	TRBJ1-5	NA	CASSYTGWTQPQHF	TGTGCCAGCAGCTATACAGGGTGGACTCAGCCCCAGCATTTT
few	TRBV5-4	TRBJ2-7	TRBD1	CASSLGQGSYEQYF	TGTGCCAGCAGCTTGGGACAGGGCTCCTACGAGCAGTACTTC
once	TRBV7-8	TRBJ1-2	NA	CASSLSLGGYTF	TGTGCCAGCAGCTTAAGTCTAGGAGGCTACACCTTC
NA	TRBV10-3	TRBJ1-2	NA	CAISPGGGYTF	TGTGCCATCAGTCCGGGGGGAGGCTACACCTTC
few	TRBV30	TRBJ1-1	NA	CAWRHLGARAAEAFF	TGTGCCTGGAGACATTTAGGGGCGAGGGCCGCTGAAGCTTTCTTT
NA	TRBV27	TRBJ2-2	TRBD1	CASMGVDRGIWTGELFF	TGTGCCAGCATGGGAGTGGACAGGGGAATATGGACCGGGGAGCTGTTTTTT
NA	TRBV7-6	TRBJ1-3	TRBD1	CASSLGQGAGNTIYF	TGTGCCAGCAGCTTGGGACAGGGGGCTGGAAACACCATATATTTT
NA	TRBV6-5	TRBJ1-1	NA	CASSYSQGRNTEAFF	TGTGCCAGCAGTTACTCCCAGGGTAGGAACACTGAAGCTTTCTTT
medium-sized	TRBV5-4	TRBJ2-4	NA	CASSLAAENIQYF	TGTGCCAGCAGCTTGGCGGCAGAAAACATTCAGTACTTC
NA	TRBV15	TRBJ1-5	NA	CATSRKGHNQPQHF	TGTGCCACCAGCAGAAAGGGGCACAATCAGCCCCAGCATTTT
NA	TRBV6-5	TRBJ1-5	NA	CASSPVGGAGQPQHF	TGTGCCAGCAGTCCCGTAGGGGGGGCGGGTCAGCCCCAGCATTTT
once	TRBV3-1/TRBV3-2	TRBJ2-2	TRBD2	CASSPLAGGPVGELFF	TGTGCCAGCAGCCCCTTAGCGGGGGGGCCCGTCGGGGAGCTGTTTTTT
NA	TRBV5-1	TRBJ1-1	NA	CASSLDRHTEAFF	TGCGCCAGCAGCTTGGACAGACACACTGAAGCTTTCTTT